These T cell receptor beta chains were read from a single sample in a study of blood T cells in healthy people across ages. MiXCR, run by TCRdb on the 5' RACE reads, gives a single entry per CDR3 protein. The table records 780,000 or so distinct CDR3 sequences, approximately 53% of them present only once. Sequencing was done on a sample of blood. These receptors all stem from a man in his forties in good health. Both conserved end residues are trimmed from each CDR3. Rows give clone size only sometimes, using once, few, many, or a class for an expanded clone.

CDR3aa: SVPWGSDEQF
abundance: .
v_gene: TRBV29-1

CDR3aa: ASSAQGAGNTEAF
abundance: .
v_gene: TRBV9

CDR3aa: ATSGAAGGSYEQY
abundance: .
v_gene: TRBV15

CDR3aa: AGSFTVQETQY
abundance: .
v_gene: TRBV6-6

CDR3aa: ASSLGSLTSTDTQY
abundance: .
v_gene: TRBV7-6

CDR3aa: ASSLSRSNYGYT
abundance: few
v_gene: TRBV27

CDR3aa: SERGTGGSGETQY
abundance: .
v_gene: TRBV29-1

CDR3aa: ASSHLPLWGRGGRIASQY
abundance: .
v_gene: TRBV7-6

CDR3aa: ASGRAETGSYEQY
abundance: .
v_gene: TRBV12-5

CDR3aa: SARYEGGTKF
abundance: .
v_gene: TRBV20-1

CDR3aa: ASTFSSYNEQF
abundance: few
v_gene: TRBV6-2/TRBV6-3

CDR3aa: ASLGATPTPSYEQY
abundance: .
v_gene: TRBV28

CDR3aa: ASSPGMRDQPQH
abundance: few
v_gene: TRBV12-3/TRBV12-4

CDR3aa: ASNGSYNEQF
abundance: .
v_gene: TRBV10-2

CDR3aa: ASSLPRVDEQYFGQSNQPQH
abundance: .
v_gene: TRBV7-2

CDR3aa: AISDALEETQY
abundance: many
v_gene: TRBV10-3

CDR3aa: SASRGGANVLT
abundance: .
v_gene: TRBV20-1

CDR3aa: ASSDRRAAYNEQF
abundance: .
v_gene: TRBV9

CDR3aa: ASSWPGTGRETQY
abundance: .
v_gene: TRBV7-9

CDR3aa: ASSLNAQTGWYEQY
abundance: .
v_gene: TRBV5-1

CDR3aa: ASRAQGGKNIQY
abundance: .
v_gene: TRBV12-3/TRBV12-4

CDR3aa: ATSNRDRENQPQH
abundance: once
v_gene: TRBV15

CDR3aa: ASSRRSGANYGYT
abundance: few
v_gene: TRBV9

CDR3aa: ASSLAVGPVETQY
abundance: .
v_gene: TRBV12-3/TRBV12-4

CDR3aa: SVARGVGFRQETQY
abundance: .
v_gene: TRBV29-1

CDR3aa: ASSYSHGNEQF
abundance: .
v_gene: TRBV6-2/TRBV6-3

CDR3aa: SASPGGQSYT
abundance: few
v_gene: TRBV20-1

CDR3aa: AAAGGYEQY
abundance: .
v_gene: TRBV10-2

CDR3aa: ASSPDRRGFGAF
abundance: .
v_gene: TRBV7-9

CDR3aa: SAPGLAGAYNEQF
abundance: .
v_gene: TRBV20-1

CDR3aa: ASSESGTIIWNEQF
abundance: .
v_gene: TRBV5-5

CDR3aa: ASSKSTVYNEQF
abundance: .
v_gene: TRBV12-3/TRBV12-4

CDR3aa: ASSESGREYEQY
abundance: few
v_gene: TRBV10-2

CDR3aa: ASSARVAVTYEQY
abundance: .
v_gene: TRBV7-6

CDR3aa: ASRPGRGSQETQY
abundance: .
v_gene: TRBV6-6

CDR3aa: ASSLGQALYNEQF
abundance: .
v_gene: TRBV7-9

CDR3aa: SARTNTGRGGYT
abundance: few
v_gene: TRBV29-1

CDR3aa: ASSDLQGAETQY
abundance: .
v_gene: TRBV28

CDR3aa: ASSLPPGLGGGNEQF
abundance: few
v_gene: TRBV11-2

CDR3aa: ASTYSPGQLNNYGYT
abundance: .
v_gene: TRBV9

CDR3aa: ASSPDGSVADTQY
abundance: .
v_gene: TRBV7-2

CDR3aa: SVEESRRETQY
abundance: .
v_gene: TRBV29-1

CDR3aa: ASSPFSSGAGGPNEQY
abundance: .
v_gene: TRBV27

CDR3aa: SAAQLAGAGGEQF
abundance: once
v_gene: TRBV20-1

CDR3aa: ASSLAGTDTEAF
abundance: .
v_gene: TRBV5-6

CDR3aa: ASSQDQVYGYT
abundance: many
v_gene: TRBV3-1

CDR3aa: ASSFGQGGSYEQY
abundance: .
v_gene: TRBV7-6

CDR3aa: ASSPGIVISDYGYT
abundance: .
v_gene: TRBV5-1

CDR3aa: ASSPFAGGQETQY
abundance: .
v_gene: TRBV12-3/TRBV12-4

CDR3aa: ASSYSTGISEQY
abundance: .
v_gene: TRBV6-2/TRBV6-3

CDR3aa: SARDREQGGEKLF
abundance: once
v_gene: TRBV20-1

CDR3aa: ASSYGSGISDIQY
abundance: .
v_gene: TRBV5-1